The 28 T cell receptor beta chains listed next were all sequenced from one sample in a study of T cell repertoires in aging, cancer and after chemotherapy. Rearranged V-D-J TRB sequences were amplified with a mixed TRB-A/B primer pool. TCRdb itself ran the multiplex PCR reads through MiXCR, one entry per CDR3 protein. This sample has 8,000 to 9,000 distinct CDR3 sequences; about two fifths occur once, and the top ten carry about 12%. TCR beta rearrangements were amplified from peripheral blood genomic DNA. Sequencing was done on a sample of blood. The receptors stem from a human donor with a solid tumor.

This chain uses TRBV19 with TRBJ2-7, with 10 bases aligning to TRBD1. Germline loops: CDR1 LNHDA, CDR2 SQIVND (reference sequence). This CDR3 region has 14 residues. Trimming removed 9 bases from V and 4 bases from J; junction bases left unmatched: 9. CDR3 DNA sequence: TGTGCCAGCTCCGGGACAGGGGTTTTGTACGAGCAGTACTTC. It specifies CASSGTGVLYEQYF.

The chain joins TRBV15 to TRBJ1-1, with TRBD1 identical over 9 bases. The CDR3 is 14 amino acids. V trimming: 3 bases; J trimming: 2 bases; junction bases outside the gene matches: 1. Germline V lookup: CDR1 LNHNV, CDR2 YYDKDF (reference sequence). DNA for the CDR3: TGTGCCACCAGCAGGGGACAGGGAAACACTGAAGCTTTCTTT. Translating it yields CATSRGQGNTEAFF.

This clonotype was seen only once. The chain is built from TRBV11-3 and TRBJ2-2; 10 bases map to TRBD1. The V gene's germline CDR1 is SGHNT and CDR2 YENEEA. The J segment lost 6 bases and the V segment lost 4 bases, leaving 5 bases of the junction unmatched. The CDR3 length is 15 residues. As DNA, the CDR3 is TGTGCCAGCAGCTCGAGGACAGGGGGTTCCGGGGAGCTGTTTTTT. The encoded protein is CASSSRTGGSGELFF. Full variable domain (remainder filled in from reference TRBV11-3 and TRBJ2-2): EAGVVQSPRYKIIEKKQPVAFWCNPISGHNTLYWYLQNLGQGPELLIRYENEEAVDDSQLPKDRFSAERLKGVDSTLKIQPAELGDSAVYLCASSSRTGGSGELFFGEGSRLTVL.

This clonotype has more than one count but fewer than ten. The genes are TRBV19 and TRBJ1-1; tentative D call: TRBD1 (5 bases). V dropped 1 base and J dropped 0 bases, with 6 bases sitting between them. Germline V gives CDR1 LNHDA, CDR2 SQIVND (reference sequence). The CDR3 length is 14 residues. This CDR3 reads CASSIAGMNTEAFF. CDR3 bases: TGTGCCAGTAGTATAGCAGGGATGAACACTGAAGCTTTCTTT.

The V and J genes are TRBV6-5 and TRBJ2-7, with 9 bases fitting TRBD2. The V gene's germline CDR1 is MNHEY and CDR2 SVGAGI. The CDR3 is 13 residues long. V shed 5 bases, J shed 9 bases, and the junction held 8 bases outside the gene matches. CDR3 nucleotide sequence: TGTGCCAGCAGTCTCGGCCCTAGCGGGGCGCAGTACTTC. Protein product: CASSLGPSGAQYF.

The chain carries TRBV10-3 and TRBJ1-5; 10 nucleotides match TRBD1. Germline trimming cut 8 bases from V and 7 bases from J; bases unmatched to any gene: 5. The CDR3 consists of 13 residues. Germline V gene data show CDR1 as ENHRY and CDR2 as SYGVKD. CDR3 in DNA: TGTGCCATCTCCGGGACAGGGGCCCAGCCCCAGCATTTT. Its protein product is CAISGTGAQPQHF.

This clonotype was seen a few times. The chain carries TRBV11-3 and TRBJ1-6; D is unresolved. V lost 0 bases and J 9 bases, leaving 9 bases between the germline ends. The CDR3 extends over 14 amino acids. CDR1 is SGHNT and CDR2 is YENEEA in the germline V gene. The DNA of the CDR3 is TGTGCCAGCAGCTTAGAAGGACTCGGTTCACCCCTCCACTTT. Its protein is CASSLEGLGSPLHF. Complete variable domain (other parts from reference TRBV11-3 and TRBJ1-6): EAGVVQSPRYKIIEKKQPVAFWCNPISGHNTLYWYLQNLGQGPELLIRYENEEAVDDSQLPKDRFSAERLKGVDSTLKIQPAELGDSAVYLCASSLEGLGSPLHFGNGTRLTVT.

The genes are TRBV11-3 and TRBJ2-7; the match to TRBD1 covers 11 bases. CDR1 and CDR2 (germline): SGHNT, YENEEA. J was trimmed by 6 bases and V by 5 bases; bases with no gene match: 3. This CDR3 contains 13 residues. This CDR3 is CASSPGQGAEQYF. The DNA for the CDR3 is TGTGCCAGCAGCCCCGGACAGGGGGCCGAGCAGTACTTC.

The V gene is TRBV19, the J gene TRBJ2-7; possible D gene TRBD1, 6 bases. The germline V gene encodes CDR1 LNHDA and CDR2 SQIVND (reference sequence). Trimming stripped 5 bases from V and 5 bases from J, with 10 bases between. This CDR3 spans 12 amino acids. CDR3 DNA sequence: TGTGCCAGTAGTCGTGGGACAAACGAGCAGTACTTC. Translating it yields CASSRGTNEQYF.

V gene TRBV19 combines with J gene TRBJ2-3; 7 bases map to TRBD2. With V trimmed by 7 bases and J by 2 bases, 15 bases remained unmatched. CDR3 length: 17 residues. Looked up from germline, CDR1 is LNHDA and CDR2 is SQIVND (reference sequence). The CDR3 sequence is CASTFRGGVTPTDTQYF. CDR3 bases: TGTGCCAGTACCTTTCGGGGAGGGGTAACCCCCACAGATACGCAGTATTTT.

There are a few counts of this clonotype. V gene TRBV5-4 combines with J gene TRBJ1-2; TRBD1 is a possible D gene (6 bases). Per germline, CDR1 SGHNT and CDR2 YYREEE (reference sequence). The CDR3 contains 14 residues. The V gene lost 2 bases and the J gene lost 7 bases, with 15 bases spanning the gap. The CDR3 here is CASSFGTTGAGYTF. The CDR3 DNA sequence: TGTGCCAGCAGCTTCGGGACAACCGGGGCTGGCTACACCTTC.

The V and J genes are TRBV30 and TRBJ2-3; unclear D gene. The CDR3 has 14 residues. Germline V gene lookup returns CDR1 GTSNPN and CDR2 SVGIG (reference sequence). V was pared by 0 bases and J by 5 bases, with 12 bases between. Written as DNA, the CDR3 is TGTGCCTGGAGTGTAGTGGAACTGGGAGATACGCAGTATTTT. Translation gives CAWSVVELGDTQYF.

This clonotype was seen a few times. The chain links TRBV6-5 to TRBJ2-3; D unclear. The germline V gene has CDR1 MNHEY and CDR2 SVGAGI. CDR3 length: 14 residues. Trimming cost V 2 bases and J 2 bases, with 8 bases left between them. CDR3 in DNA: TGTGCCAGCAGTTACGCGGACCCCACAGATACGCAGTATTTT. This encodes CASSYADPTDTQYF.

This clonotype was detected only a few times. V usage is TRBV27 and J usage is TRBJ2-7; D is perhaps TRBD2 (6 bases). V was trimmed by 3 bases and J by 7 bases, leaving 10 bases between them. This CDR3 is built from 12 residues. CDR1 and CDR2 from the germline V gene are MNHEY and SMNVEV (reference sequence). CDR3 loop: CASSLRAGEQYF. The CDR3 DNA reads TGTGCCAGCAGTTTGCGGGCGGGGGAGCAGTACTTC.

V is TRBV15 and J is TRBJ1-1; maybe TRBD1 (6 bases). This CDR3 is built from 14 residues. Trimming cost V 3 bases and J 5 bases, with 13 bases left between them. Germline V gives CDR1 LNHNV, CDR2 YYDKDF (reference sequence). The CDR3 nucleotides read TGTGCCACCAGCAGGTACCGGGACACTACTGAAGCTTTCTTT. It translates to CATSRYRDTTEAFF. The full variable domain, in which reference TRBV15 and TRBJ1-1 provide the parts outside the CDR3, is DAMVIQNPRYQVTQFGKPVTLSCSQTLNHNVMYWYQQKSSQAPKLLFHYYDKDFNNEADTPDNFQSRRPNTSFCFLDIRSPGLGDTAMYLCATSRYRDTTEAFFGQGTRLTVV.

The genes are TRBV5-6 and TRBJ1-2; tentatively, D is TRBD1 (5 bases). CDR1 is SGHDT and CDR2 is YYEEEE in the germline V gene. CDR3 length: 12 amino acids. V was cut by 5 bases and J by 5 bases, with 10 bases left in between. In DNA form, the CDR3 reads TGTGCCAGCAGGGGGACGGAATATGGCTACACCTTC. Its translation: CASRGTEYGYTF.

This clonotype has more than one count but fewer than ten. The rearrangement uses TRBV6-6 and TRBJ2-5, with no clear D. Germline-derived CDR1 and CDR2 are MNHNY and SVGAGI (reference sequence). This CDR3 region has 11 residues. V lost 4 bases to trimming and J lost 1 base, with 1 base between them. Here the CDR3 DNA reads TGTGCCAGCAGTTCCCAAGAGACCCAGTACTTC. This encodes CASSSQETQYF.

V gene TRBV30 combines with J gene TRBJ2-4, with D possibly matching TRBD1 (5 bases). The V gene lost 1 base and the J gene lost 10 bases, with 8 bases spanning the gap. The CDR3 consists of 11 residues. CDR1 is GTSNPN and CDR2 is SVGIG in the germline V gene (reference sequence). CDR3 sequence reads: CAWSGGEIQYF. CDR3 DNA sequence: TGTGCCTGGAGTGGGGGCGAGATTCAGTACTTC.

This clonotype was counted a few times. J is TRBJ2-1 and V is TRBV30; unclear D gene. Looked up from germline, CDR1 is GTSNPN and CDR2 is SVGIG (reference sequence). With 0 bases removed from V and 10 bases from J, the gap between germline ends came to 7 bases. The CDR3 consists of 11 residues. The CDR3 region is CAWSVIREQFF. CDR3 nucleotide sequence: TGTGCCTGGAGTGTAATCCGGGAGCAGTTCTTC.

This clonotype is deemed medium-sized. The V call is TRBV29-1, the J call TRBJ2-3; D perhaps matches TRBD2 (5 bases). The CDR3 is 12 residues long. Germline-derived CDR1 and CDR2 are SQVTM and ANQGSEA. The V end lost 0 bases, the J end lost 6 bases, and 7 bases lay between the germline ends. CDR3 bases: TGCAGCGTTGAAGAGGGGAGCGATACGCAGTATTTT. Translated: CSVEEGSDTQYF.

The V call is TRBV27, the J call TRBJ2-5; 8 bases are a match to TRBD1. V was clipped by 0 bases and J by 5 bases; unmatched bases: 11. The CDR3 is 17 residues long. Germline assignment: CDR1 MNHEY and CDR2 SMNVEV (reference sequence). CDR3 bases: TGTGCCAGCAGTTTATCGATAAAGGTGACAGGGGACGAGACCCAGTACTTC. Amino acids: CASSLSIKVTGDETQYF.

The chain employs TRBV5-6 and TRBJ1-6; TRBD1 is a possible D gene (5 bases). CDR3 size: 14 residues. Germline V gene data show CDR1 as SGHDT and CDR2 as YYEEEE. V was clipped by 1 base and J by 7 bases, with 9 bases between them. This CDR3 reads CASSLTGGNSPLHF. Written as DNA, the CDR3 is TGTGCCAGCAGCTTGACGGGGGGAAATTCACCCCTCCACTTT.

The table lists this clonotype with a few counts. V usage is TRBV12-3 or TRBV12-4 and J usage is TRBJ1-2; D might be TRBD1 (5 bases). V lost 7 bases and J 4 bases, leaving 16 bases between the germline ends. The CDR3 has 14 residues. The DNA for the CDR3 is TGTGCCAGCACCCCACAGGAGCAGATCTATGGCTACACCTTC. Translation gives CASTPQEQIYGYTF.

This clonotype showed up just once. V is TRBV12-3 or TRBV12-4 and J is TRBJ1-3; TRBD1 matches at 7 bases. V was clipped by 6 bases and J by 2 bases; unmatched bases: 7. The CDR3 runs to 15 residues. As DNA, the CDR3 is TGTGCCAGCAGAATCGGGACAGCAGCTGGAAACACCATATATTTT. This translates into CASRIGTAAGNTIYF.

The chain couples TRBV12-3 or TRBV12-4 to TRBJ2-1; either TRBD1 or TRBD2 may fit D (5 bases each). The CDR3 length is 15 residues. Trimming shortened V by 8 bases and J by 8 bases, and 22 bases separated the two germline ends. CDR3 DNA sequence: TGTGCCAGCGGTCCCTCTCCCGGGACCTCCCATGAGCAGTTCTTC. This sequence encodes CASGPSPGTSHEQFF.

This clonotype was counted between two and nine times. The chain has TRBV5-6 and TRBJ1-5, with no clear D. The CDR3 consists of 12 residues. V dropped 3 bases and J dropped 6 bases, with 7 bases sitting between them. Germline V gene data show CDR1 as SGHDT and CDR2 as YYEEEE. The CDR3 spells CASSSVTQPQHF. As DNA, the CDR3 is TGTGCCAGCAGCTCCGTAACTCAGCCCCAGCATTTT.

This chain joins TRBV24-1 and TRBJ2-5, with D perhaps matching TRBD1 (6 bases). This CDR3 is 13 amino acids long. V was pared by 7 bases and J by 1 base, with 9 bases between. Germline-derived CDR1 and CDR2 are KGHDR and SFDVKD. Here the CDR3 DNA reads TGTGCCACCAGGCACAGGGCCCAAGAGACCCAGTACTTC. It yields the protein CATRHRAQETQYF.

This chain joins TRBV5-5 and TRBJ1-2; D gene unclear. Trimming stripped 2 bases from V and 8 bases from J, with 19 bases between. There are 15 residues in the CDR3. Germline CDR1 is SGHKS and CDR2 is YYEKEE (reference sequence). The CDR3 DNA reads as TGTGCCAGCAGCTTACCGGCCGCATTCGGGTGGGGCTACACCTTC. It codes for CASSLPAAFGWGYTF.